This T cell receptor beta chain was sequenced in a study of CD8 T cells in ankylosing spondylitis. Study findings and constraints: Seemingly characteristic of ankylosing spondylitis blood was a TCR beta motif consisting of roughly 8 highly homologous variants. Clones linked with disease were CD8+ and fairly uncommon in the peripheral blood. Researchers reportedly found disease-linked clones significantly enriched in matched ankylosing spondylitis synovial fluid.

With regard to this clonotype: Its antigen is still unknown.

In making TCR beta libraries, quantitative 5'-RACE with molecular barcodes was used. In TCRdb, the 5' RACE reads were re-called with MiXCR into one record per CDR3 protein. The sample has about 190,000 distinct CDR3 sequences; 10% to 15% are singletons. Between the trimmed V and J ends, which lost 4 bases and 4 bases, there was a span of 18 bases. This CDR3 spans 16 amino acids. The germline CDR1 and CDR2 sequences are KGHDR and SFDVKD. Sequenced sample: blood, either unsorted or a sorted T cell fraction (not recorded which). This clonotype was sampled from a female donor with ankylosing spondylitis or in good health (not recorded which). The gene calls are TRBV24-1 and TRBJ1-2; tentatively, D is TRBD1 (6 bases). The CDR3 sequence is CATSDSGEGSGYGYTF. The CDR3 DNA is TGTGCCACCAGTGACTCAGGGGAGGGTAGCGGCTATGGCTACACCTTC.